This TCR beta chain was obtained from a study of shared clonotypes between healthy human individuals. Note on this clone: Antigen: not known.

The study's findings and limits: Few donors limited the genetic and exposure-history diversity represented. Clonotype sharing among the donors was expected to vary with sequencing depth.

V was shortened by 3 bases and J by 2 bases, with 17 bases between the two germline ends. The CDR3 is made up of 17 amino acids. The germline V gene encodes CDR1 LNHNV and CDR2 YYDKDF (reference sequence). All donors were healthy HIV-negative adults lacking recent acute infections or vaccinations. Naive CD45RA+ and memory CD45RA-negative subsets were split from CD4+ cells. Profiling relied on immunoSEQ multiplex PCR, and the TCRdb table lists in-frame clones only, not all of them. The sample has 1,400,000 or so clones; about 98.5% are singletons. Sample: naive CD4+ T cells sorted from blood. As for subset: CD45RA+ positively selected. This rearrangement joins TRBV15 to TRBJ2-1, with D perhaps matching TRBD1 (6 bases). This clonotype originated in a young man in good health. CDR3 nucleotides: TGTGCCACCAGCAGCGAGGGGGAAGAGGGGGCCTACAATGAGCAGTTCTTC. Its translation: CATSSEGEEGAYNEQFF. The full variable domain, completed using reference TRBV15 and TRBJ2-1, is DAMVIQNPRYQVTQFGKPVTLSCSQTLNHNVMYWYQQKSSQAPKLLFHYYDKDFNNEADTPDNFQSRRPNTSFCFLDIRSPGLGDTAMYLCATSSEGEEGAYNEQFFGPGTRLTVL.